This T cell receptor beta chain came from a study of brain T cells in children with intractable seizures. Data came from immunoSEQ multiplex PCR; TCRdb stores just in-frame clones and leaves some out. The sample consists of 88,000 or so clones, under 95% of them appearing once. On this clone itself: The target antigen is unknown.

Sequencing was limited to surgery cases with top T cell transcript signatures in brain tissue. Whole-study findings and limits: Absence of clones before surgery may stem from lower sequencing depth.

In germline, CDR1 is ENHRY, CDR2 SYGVKD. The V and J ends lost 4 bases and 0 bases respectively, with 7 bases between them. The length of the CDR3 is 14 residues. The TCR comes from a girl between 2 and 10 years old with Rasmussen encephalitis and intractable seizures. This specimen consisted of peripheral blood, obtained at surgery. The chain couples TRBV10-3 to TRBJ2-1; D remains unclear. This CDR3 reads CAISAASSYNEQFF. As DNA, the CDR3 is TGTGCCATCAGTGCTGCTAGCTCCTACAATGAGCAGTTCTTC.